This TCR beta chain was sequenced for a study of cytomegalovirus exposure and HLA in healthy donors (dated 2017 in TCRdb). About the study as a whole: In an earlier analysis of 587 of the donors, 250 to 300 Gb of sequence data and just under 120 million unique TCR beta sequences from about 179 million T cells were reported. Roughly 300 gigabases of sequencing data and around 80 million unique TCR sequences made up an early release that covered around 640 HLA-typed donors. Of the approximately 400 genotyped donors, over 80% were placed in the genetic ancestry cluster associated with self-reported Caucasian donors. The study was designed to test whether signatures of past pathogen exposure could be identified by cataloging public T cell receptors. The study profiled the T cell repertoires of some 610 subjects by immunosequencing and related them to cytomegalovirus serostatus. Besides the first cohort of 666 subjects, a separate validation cohort made up of some 110 different subjects was used. The study combined high-throughput TCR immunosequencing, statistical association of individual TCRs with disease status, and machine learning to predict cytomegalovirus infection status. A later analysis re-examined previously published TCR beta repertoires from several hundred donors and added high-resolution HLA genotyping to investigate patterns of TCR occurrence. Rather than using new phenotypic data, the later analysis identified candidate immune exposures from TCR beta sequences and from how often those sequences occurred across donors. In an earlier analysis of roughly 540 of the donors, high-throughput TCR beta sequencing was used to judge whether each TCR beta V gene segment behaved as functional or pseudogenic. Donor age, sex, ethnicity and CMV serostatus were collected together with the repertoire data. A later genetic analysis used genome-wide SNP genotypes for about 65% of the roughly 670 donors, treating that subset as a discovery cohort. All discovery cohort repertoires had been generated using a single sequencing platform. HLA typing covered class I and class II loci at four-digit resolution. Typing coverage differed by locus: A, B, C, DRB1 and DQB1 were typed in about 629-630 donors, DQA1 in roughly 500, DPA1 in nearly 610, and DPB1 in 400 to 490. Four to six DR-DQ haplotypes were handled as single units for association and clustering, since linkage in the cohort was strong. Across 300 to 400 genotyped donors of the cohort, an average of roughly 250,000 unique TCR beta nucleotide sequences per donor were sequenced, and roughly 20% of those sequences were non-productive. Broader findings and caveats from the paper: Because counts were too low, some 17 rarely observed V segments, including chromosome 9 orphons, were left out of the earlier analysis of some 600 of the donors. Cytomegalovirus status was reported to be diagnosed by the classifier with high specificity and sensitivity in both the original and validation cohorts. Immune exposure information for the cohort was limited to CMV serostatus. The 87-base-pair reads could not distinguish some IMGT-functional V segments, including TRBV6-2 and TRBV6-3, so those segments were excluded. V-gene and J-gene trimming of TCR beta chains was associated with a missense DCLRE1C variant in a later genetic analysis, and the association was replicated in an independent cohort. While some public TCRs were present in many individuals, most TCR sequences turned up only very rarely across donors. In an earlier analysis of 587 of the donors, most TCR beta V segments appeared in productive rearrangements about 87% or about 30% of the time, broadly matching IMGT annotations. In vitro tests confirmed that three of the cytomegalovirus-associated TCR beta chains recognize cytomegalovirus antigens. According to a later genetic analysis, donors in an Asian-associated ancestry cluster had fewer N-insertions in productive TCRs than the roughly 700-donor mean. In the study, around 150 TCR beta chains were listed as associated with cytomegalovirus. In a later analysis, several top co-occurrence clusters were reported to appear linked to parvovirus B19, influenza, CMV and Epstein-Barr virus. Because some donors lacked HLA typing at each locus, the association tests relied only on the typed subset. It was suggested by the authors that the approach could potentially be generalized to other disease states and immunological phenotypes. Roughly uniform sequencing depth across donors was assumed in presence/absence analyses, although this assumption may not hold. In a later analysis, TCR association rates were found to vary across HLA loci, with the most associated TCRs seen for DRB1 alleles and the fewest for HLA-C alleles. A later analysis associated 16,951 TCR beta sequences with specific HLA alleles at a false discovery rate of 0.05. In a later analysis, most CMV-associated TCR beta chains were found to appear HLA-restricted, with HLA associations seemingly driven largely by CMV exposure. A further reported finding was that TCR beta sequences accurately predicted the HLA-A and HLA-B alleles for most subjects in the first cohort. The sequencing pipeline was judged likely to have produced a cluster of highly shared sequence variants as a technical artifact. Compared with equally common non-associated chains, HLA-associated TCR beta chains in a later analysis were more clonally expanded and had lower generation probabilities. Assigning TCR associations to individual alleles was difficult when HLA alleles, especially DR and DQ, strongly co-occurred. The cohort was sequenced for TCR beta chains only, and without alpha or paired-chain data the features that could be detected were limited. Linkage disequilibrium might explain the correlated functional status among segregating V segments, but an unknown experimental factor could not be excluded.

The library came from the immunoSEQ multiplex PCR assay. For the multiplex PCR, a mixture combining 60 forward primers for TCR Vbeta segments and 13 reverse primers for TCR Jbeta segments was used. A multiplex PCR assay on genomic DNA amplified the CDR3 region of rearranged TCR beta genes. On the Illumina HiSeq System, the amplified TCR beta libraries were sequenced as 87-base-pair reads. The paper's processing steps were these. A later analysis tallied around 80 million unique TCR beta chains across the roughly 610 repertoires, and roughly 11 million of those chains were shared by two or more donors. To remove PCR and sequencing errors, raw reads were error-corrected and collapsed into unique sequences using a nearest-neighbor algorithm that merged closely related sequences. Alignment of CDR3 sequences to IMGT reference sequences was used to assign V, D and J gene segments. Each retained sequence needed at least a six-nucleotide match to both a V gene segment and a J gene segment. Rearrangements were called productive when the CDR3 lacked stop codons and stayed in frame with V and J; all others were non-productive. Following IMGT convention, CDR3 was defined as the stretch from the second conserved V-encoded cysteine up to the conserved J-encoded phenylalanine. In an earlier analysis of 500 to 650 of the donors, sequences lacking an unambiguous match to a single V gene segment were excluded. An earlier analysis of several hundred of the donors called V segments functional above 56.7% productive rearrangements and segregating when the between-donor standard deviation exceeded 5%. To diagnose cytomegalovirus status from the catalog of TCR beta chain sequences, a statistical classification framework was built. A later analysis assigned V and J genes by comparing TCR nucleotide sequences with IMGT/GENE-DB human TR gene sequences. Using the TCRdist pipeline, a later analysis assigned CDR3 sequences along with most-parsimonious VDJ recombination scenarios. A later analysis defined each TCR beta chain by its CDR3 amino acid sequence plus V-gene family, and excluded reads lacking a unique V-gene family. A later analysis removed several hundred highly shared, low-generation-probability nucleotide sequences to deal with suspected cross-contamination and a sequencing artifact. In a later analysis, a clonal expansion index was calculated for each public chain from normalized within-repertoire ranks of inferred template counts. In a later analysis, generation probabilities were computed using a VDJ recombination model fitted to out-of-frame rearrangements, and the results were checked against IGoR. Hypergeometric tests were used in a later analysis to score TCR-TCR, TCR-HLA and TCR-CMV co-occurrence, with a repertoire-size bias correction applied to the TCR pairs. False discovery rates were estimated in a later analysis by permuting HLA or CMV assignments 20 times. In a later analysis, co-occurring TCRs were grouped using DBSCAN, and TCRdist sequence similarity was added for clustering within HLA-allele-positive subsets. Repertoires with fewer than 30,000 or more than 120,000 public chains, plus five repertoires with anomalous nucleotide sharing, were excluded from co-occurrence clustering. The clones in this table, taken by TCRdb from immuneACCESS, are in-frame only. Not every clone is retained; where verified, under half of the shortfall comes from an unresolved V gene, and the cause of the rest is unknown. V, J and clone size derive from that table, while D and trimming were established from the DNA sequence. This sample gives about 130,000 clones in total; around two thirds of them show up just once. The ten largest account for less than 2.5% of the sample.

The cohort consisted of approximately 670 healthy bone marrow donors. All cohort members were sampled while nominally healthy, although unrecorded immune exposures were likely present. The donor was CMV seronegative and belonged to the group of 352 seronegative cohort members. A peripheral blood sample was provided by each donor, and peripheral blood mononuclear cells were used for TCR beta sequencing. The Qiagen DNeasy Blood Extraction Kit was used to extract genomic DNA from the blood cell samples. A few counts support this clone. Its antigen has not been determined. Nothing much larger sits one base from this clone, and base qualities are not available. V is pared back by 5 bases and J by 5 bases, with 12 bases lying between the germline termini. The germline V gene yields SGHTA for CDR1 and FQGNSA for CDR2. The CDR3 runs 14 amino acids, cysteine and phenylalanine included. CDR3 DNA only is kept here, 42 bases in frame from base 1.

In this chain, TRBV7-2 is recombined with TRBJ1-4; no D gene is confidently identified. The receptor's source is a woman aged 40 to 49 in good health and CMV-seronegative. The sample comprised PBMCs. The nucleotide sequence is TGTGCCAGCAGCCAGAGGGCACTCAATGAAAAACTGTTTTTT. Its protein reads: CASSQRALNEKLFF.